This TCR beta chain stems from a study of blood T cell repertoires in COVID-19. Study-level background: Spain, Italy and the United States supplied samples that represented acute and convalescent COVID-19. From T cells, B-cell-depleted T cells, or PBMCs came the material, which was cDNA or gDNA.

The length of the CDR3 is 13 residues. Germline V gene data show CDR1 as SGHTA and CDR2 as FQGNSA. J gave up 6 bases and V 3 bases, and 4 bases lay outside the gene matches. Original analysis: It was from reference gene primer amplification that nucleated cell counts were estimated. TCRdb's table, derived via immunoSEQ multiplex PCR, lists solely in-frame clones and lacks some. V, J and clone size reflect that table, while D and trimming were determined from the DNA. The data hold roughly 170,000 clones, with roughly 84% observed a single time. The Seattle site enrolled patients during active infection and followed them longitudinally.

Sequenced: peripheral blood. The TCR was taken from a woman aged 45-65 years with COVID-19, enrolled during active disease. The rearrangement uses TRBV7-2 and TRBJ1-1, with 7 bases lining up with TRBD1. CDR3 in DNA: TGTGCCAGCAGCTTCGGGACAGAGGCTGAAGCTTTCTTT. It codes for CASSFGTEAEAFF.